Shown below are 25 T cell receptor beta chains from a single sample sequenced in a study of T cell clonotyping in hematopoietic cell transplantation. Profiled with immunoSEQ multiplex PCR; TCRdb holds only in-frame clones, not every one. In the table there are approximately 44,000 clones, approximately 78% of which are singletons. Time point given: recipient sample about 28 days before transplant, after cytoreduction. The material was peripheral blood mononuclear cells, obtained before stem cell transplant. All receptors derive from a man aged 60 to 75 with myelodysplastic syndrome. Some clones in this sample may be carry-over from other donors' samples.

The chain combines TRBV5-1 with TRBJ2-4, with D perhaps TRBD2 (5 bases). CDR1 is SGHRS, CDR2 YFSETQ, per germline. The germline V and J ends were trimmed by 5 bases and 5 bases, with 8 bases remaining between them. The CDR3 runs to 12 residues. CDR3 coding DNA: TGCGCCAGCAGTGACGGGGAAAACATTCAGTACTTC. It codes for CASSDGENIQYF.

Turning to this clone: Its ends do not fully match the called genes, so a read error is possible. The genes are TRBV5-1 and TRBJ1-2, with TRBD1 identical over 10 bases. The CDR3 length is 13 residues. Per the germline V gene, CDR1 is SGHRS and CDR2 is YFSETQ. Here the CDR3 DNA reads TGCGCCAGCAGCTTGACATGGGGGGACAGGGGCTTCTTC. Its protein product is CASSLTWGDRGFF.

The chain's CDR3 is CASRQDRVAEAFF. The CDR3 DNA follows: TGTGCCAGCAGGCAAGACAGGGTCGCTGAAGCTTTCTTT. V and J are TRBV7-2 and TRBJ1-1; 7 bases agree with TRBD1. V gave up 6 bases and J gave up 6 bases; unmatched junction bases: 7. The V gene's germline CDR1 is SGHTA and CDR2 FQGNSA. This CDR3 region has 13 residues.

This rearrangement joins TRBV19 to TRBJ1-1, with D maybe TRBD1 (5 bases). Looked up from germline, CDR1 is LNHDA and CDR2 is SQIVND (reference sequence). The CDR3 spans 13 residues. Trimming took off 7 bases at V and 6 bases at J, with 15 bases between the two ends. The CDR3 sequence is CASKFQGGSEAFF. The CDR3 DNA reads as TGTGCCAGTAAGTTTCAGGGTGGTTCTGAAGCTTTCTTT.

This clone was counted once. The V and J genes are TRBV28 and TRBJ1-2; a weak D match, TRBD1 (5 bases). The CDR3 runs to 17 residues. V was pared by 0 bases and J by 9 bases, with 23 bases between. Per germline, CDR1 MDHEN and CDR2 SYDVKM. CDR3 residues: CASSLWDTGGGYGSYTF. Here the CDR3 DNA reads TGTGCCAGCAGTTTATGGGACACCGGTGGGGGTTACGGTAGCTACACCTTC.

The V call is TRBV13, the J call TRBJ2-3, with D possibly TRBD2 on 6 matching bases. This CDR3 has 15 amino acids. CDR1 and CDR2 from the germline V gene are PRHDT and FYEKMQ (reference sequence). Trimming pared 5 bases from V and 2 bases from J, leaving 14 bases between. DNA for the CDR3: TGTGCCAGCAGCCGCGCCGGGACTCCCACAGATACGCAGTATTTT. Protein sequence: CASSRAGTPTDTQYF.

A single count supports this clone. V usage is TRBV7-9 and J usage is TRBJ1-5; D is unresolved. Deletions cut 5 bases from V and 4 bases from J, with 9 bases between. This CDR3 has 13 amino acids. Germline CDR1 reads SEHNR; CDR2 reads FQNEAQ (reference sequence). The chain's CDR3 is CASSQDGNQPQHF. The CDR3 DNA is TGTGCCAGCAGCCAAGACGGGAATCAGCCCCAGCATTTT.

The chain recombines TRBV29-1 with TRBJ2-1, with D possibly being TRBD2 (6 bases). Germline values: CDR1 SQVTM, CDR2 ANQGSEA. The CDR3 runs 14 residues. The ends were cut back, 7 bases at V and 6 bases at J, with 19 bases in the middle. The CDR3 protein is CSAPFTGLINEQFF. CDR3 nucleotides: TGCAGCGCCCCTTTTACGGGACTTATCAATGAGCAGTTCTTC.

This clone was seen only once. The chain's CDR3 is CASSPRGLQETQYF. CDR3 sequence (DNA): TGTGCCAGCAGCCCAAGAGGACTTCAAGAGACCCAGTACTTC. The chain joins TRBV9 to TRBJ2-5; possibly TRBD2 for D (5 bases). The CDR3 sequence is 14 residues long. Trimming left V 4 bases short and J 2 bases short, with 12 bases between. CDR1 is SGDLS and CDR2 is YYNGEE in the germline V gene.

The J gene is TRBJ1-4, the V gene TRBV19, with D hard to call. The CDR3 is 15 residues long. Germline lookup yields CDR1 LNHDA and CDR2 SQIVND (reference sequence). The ends were cut back, 3 bases at V and 0 bases at J, with 8 bases in the middle. The CDR3 DNA reads TGTGCCAGTAGTATCGGCGGCTCAACTAATGAAAAACTGTTTTTT. Translation gives CASSIGGSTNEKLFF.

This chain uses TRBV6-6 with TRBJ2-5, with D perhaps TRBD2 (7 bases). Germline V gene lookup returns CDR1 MNHNY and CDR2 SVGAGI (reference sequence). The CDR3 extends over 14 amino acids. Trimming removed 4 bases from V and 5 bases from J, with 14 bases in between. The CDR3 DNA reads as TGTGCCAGCAGTTTGGGAGGGACATGGGAGACCCAGTACTTC. This codes for CASSLGGTWETQYF.

V usage is TRBV19 and J usage is TRBJ1-5; D is unresolved. V was pared by 3 bases and J by 5 bases, with 14 bases between. CDR1 is LNHDA and CDR2 is SQIVND in the germline V gene (reference sequence). The CDR3 sequence is 15 residues long. This chain's CDR3 is CASSIGTGGYQPQHF. The CDR3 DNA sequence: TGTGCCAGTAGTATCGGAACTGGTGGGTATCAGCCCCAGCATTTT.

The V gene is TRBV7-9, the J gene TRBJ1-5; D might be TRBD1 (6 bases). V was cut by 3 bases and J by 0 bases, with 9 bases left in between. The CDR3 consists of 15 residues. In germline, CDR1 is SEHNR, CDR2 FQNEAQ (reference sequence). CDR3 in DNA: TGTGCCAGCAGCTTGCAGGGGAATAGCAATCAGCCCCAGCATTTT. As protein: CASSLQGNSNQPQHF.

The chain combines TRBV7-9 with TRBJ2-2; TRBD1 is a possible D gene (5 bases). V lost 7 bases and J lost 4, with 22 bases in between. CDR1 and CDR2 (germline): SEHNR, FQNEAQ (reference sequence). The CDR3 consists of 17 residues. The CDR3 sequence is CASKTADRRWGTGELFF. CDR3 nucleotides: TGTGCCAGCAAGACCGCCGACAGACGATGGGGCACCGGGGAGCTGTTTTTT.

This clone came up once. The gene calls are TRBV6-6 and TRBJ1-2, with D perhaps TRBD1 (5 bases). The V end lost 4 bases, the J end lost 5 bases, and 14 bases lay between the germline ends. The CDR3 totals 14 residues. Germline CDR1 MNHNY, CDR2 SVGAGI (reference sequence). CDR3: CASSSQDTSYGYTF. CDR3 DNA sequence: TGTGCCAGCAGTTCCCAGGACACATCTTATGGCTACACCTTC.

This clone was counted a few times. V is TRBV9 and J is TRBJ1-1, with 7 bases fitting TRBD1. Germline values: CDR1 SGDLS, CDR2 YYNGEE. With 5 bases clipped from V and 8 bases from J, the junction kept 12 bases outside the gene matches. The CDR3 spans 14 residues. The CDR3 protein is CASRQVDRVSEAFF. DNA for the CDR3: TGTGCCAGCAGACAAGTCGACAGGGTTTCGGAAGCTTTCTTT.

The rearrangement links TRBV5-1 to TRBJ1-4, with 7 bases matching TRBD1. The CDR3 contains 14 residues. Germline CDR1 SGHRS, CDR2 YFSETQ. Unmatched junction bases numbered 6, after V lost 5 bases and J lost 5 bases. For the CDR3, the DNA is TGCGCCAGCAGACCGGACAGGTGGAATGAAAAACTGTTTTTT. It is translated as CASRPDRWNEKLFF.

This chain links TRBV5-1 with TRBJ1-2; 9 positions agree with TRBD1. This CDR3 spans 14 amino acids. The junction had 7 bases not matched to a gene; V was cut back by 3 bases and J by 7 bases. Looked up from germline, CDR1 is SGHRS and CDR2 is YFSETQ. CDR3 in DNA: TGCGCCAGCAGCTCAAAACAGGGGGCGGTTGGCTACACCTTC. This gives the protein CASSSKQGAVGYTF. Drawing the rest from reference TRBV5-1 and TRBJ1-2, the complete variable domain is KAGVTQTPRYLIKTRGQQVTLSCSPISGHRSVSWYQQTPGQGLQFLFEYFSETQRNKGNFPGRFSGRQFSNSRSEMNVSTLELGDSALYLCASSSKQGAVGYTFGSGTRLTVV.

The genes are TRBV23-1 and TRBJ2-5, with D perhaps being TRBD1 or TRBD2 (6 bases each). TRBV23-1 is labeled an ORF, and its function is uncertain. The ends were cut back, 4 bases at V and 2 bases at J, with 20 bases in the middle. This CDR3 spans 17 amino acids. Written as DNA, the CDR3 is TGCGCCAGCAGTCCCTTTAACAGTCTAGGGGGGCAAGAGACCCAGTACTTC. This sequence encodes CASSPFNSLGGQETQYF.

V usage is TRBV9 and J usage is TRBJ2-7, with 9 bases lining up with TRBD2. Per the germline V gene, CDR1 is SGDLS and CDR2 is YYNGEE. The trim removed 0 bases at V and 3 bases at J, leaving 7 bases unmatched. The CDR3 has 16 amino acids. CDR3 sequence: CASSVDPAGGYYEQYF. DNA of the CDR3: TGTGCCAGCAGCGTAGACCCAGCGGGGGGTTACTACGAGCAGTACTTC.

The V call is TRBV7-3, the J call TRBJ1-1; D remains unclear. This CDR3 is 13 amino acids long. CDR1 is SGHTA and CDR2 is FQGTGA in the germline V gene. V was cut by 4 bases and J by 6 bases, with 12 bases left in between. In DNA, the CDR3 is TGTGCCAGCAGCTCTACCGGACGCGCTGAAGCTTTCTTT. The encoded protein is CASSSTGRAEAFF. The full variable domain, in which reference TRBV7-3 and TRBJ1-1 provide the parts outside the CDR3, is GAGVSQTPSNKVTEKGKYVELRCDPISGHTALYWYRQSLGQGPEFLIYFQGTGAADDSGLPNDRFFAVRPEGSVSTLKIQRTERGDSAVYLCASSSTGRAEAFFGQGTRLTVV.

The chain carries TRBV19 and TRBJ1-4; tentatively, D is TRBD1 (6 bases). The germline V and J ends were trimmed by 8 bases and 0 bases, with 10 bases remaining between them. Germline assignment: CDR1 LNHDA and CDR2 SQIVND (reference sequence). This CDR3 is built from 14 residues. The DNA of the CDR3 is TGTGCCAGTTCGGACAGTTCAACTAATGAAAAACTGTTTTTT. Amino acid sequence: CASSDSSTNEKLFF.

V is TRBV5-8 and J is TRBJ2-1, with 7 nucleotides matching TRBD1. Germline V CDR1 and CDR2: SGHTS, YDEGEE. Germline trimming cut 2 bases from V and 8 bases from J; bases unmatched to any gene: 7. This CDR3 region has 14 residues. The CDR3: CASSLGRRGYEQFF. In DNA form, the CDR3 reads TGTGCCAGCAGCTTAGGTCGCAGGGGGTATGAGCAGTTCTTC. The entire variable domain, with the rest obtained from reference TRBV5-8 and TRBJ2-1, is as follows: EAGVTQSPTHLIKTRGQQATLRCSPISGHTSVYWYQQALGLGLQFLLWYDEGEERNRGNFPPRFSGRQFPNYSSELNVNALELEDSALYLCASSLGRRGYEQFFGPGTRLTVL.

The sample holds a few counts of this clone. The chain uses TRBV19 and TRBJ1-5; the D is unclear. The germline gives CDR1 LNHDA, CDR2 SQIVND (reference sequence). Trimming cost V 5 bases and J 0 bases, with 17 bases left between them. The CDR3 spans 17 residues. The DNA for the CDR3 is TGTGCCAGTAGTCTCCGCGGACCGGCCCTTAGCAATCAGCCCCAGCATTTT. It codes for CASSLRGPALSNQPQHF. Supplemented by reference TRBV19 and TRBJ1-5, the full variable domain reads DGGITQSPKYLFRKEGQNVTLSCEQNLNHDAMYWYRQDPGQGLRLIYYSQIVNDFQKGDIAEGYSVSREKKESFPLTVTSAQKNPTAFYLCASSLRGPALSNQPQHFGDGTRLSIL.

The chain is built from TRBV9 and TRBJ2-3, with 9 bases aligning to TRBD2. This CDR3 has 15 residues. The V gene end was trimmed by 0 bases and the J gene end by 4 bases; junction bases not matched to a gene: 3. CDR1 is SGDLS, CDR2 YYNGEE, per germline. Here the CDR3 reads CASSVAGGRADTQYF. CDR3 nucleotide sequence: TGTGCCAGCAGCGTAGCCGGCGGGAGGGCAGATACGCAGTATTTT.